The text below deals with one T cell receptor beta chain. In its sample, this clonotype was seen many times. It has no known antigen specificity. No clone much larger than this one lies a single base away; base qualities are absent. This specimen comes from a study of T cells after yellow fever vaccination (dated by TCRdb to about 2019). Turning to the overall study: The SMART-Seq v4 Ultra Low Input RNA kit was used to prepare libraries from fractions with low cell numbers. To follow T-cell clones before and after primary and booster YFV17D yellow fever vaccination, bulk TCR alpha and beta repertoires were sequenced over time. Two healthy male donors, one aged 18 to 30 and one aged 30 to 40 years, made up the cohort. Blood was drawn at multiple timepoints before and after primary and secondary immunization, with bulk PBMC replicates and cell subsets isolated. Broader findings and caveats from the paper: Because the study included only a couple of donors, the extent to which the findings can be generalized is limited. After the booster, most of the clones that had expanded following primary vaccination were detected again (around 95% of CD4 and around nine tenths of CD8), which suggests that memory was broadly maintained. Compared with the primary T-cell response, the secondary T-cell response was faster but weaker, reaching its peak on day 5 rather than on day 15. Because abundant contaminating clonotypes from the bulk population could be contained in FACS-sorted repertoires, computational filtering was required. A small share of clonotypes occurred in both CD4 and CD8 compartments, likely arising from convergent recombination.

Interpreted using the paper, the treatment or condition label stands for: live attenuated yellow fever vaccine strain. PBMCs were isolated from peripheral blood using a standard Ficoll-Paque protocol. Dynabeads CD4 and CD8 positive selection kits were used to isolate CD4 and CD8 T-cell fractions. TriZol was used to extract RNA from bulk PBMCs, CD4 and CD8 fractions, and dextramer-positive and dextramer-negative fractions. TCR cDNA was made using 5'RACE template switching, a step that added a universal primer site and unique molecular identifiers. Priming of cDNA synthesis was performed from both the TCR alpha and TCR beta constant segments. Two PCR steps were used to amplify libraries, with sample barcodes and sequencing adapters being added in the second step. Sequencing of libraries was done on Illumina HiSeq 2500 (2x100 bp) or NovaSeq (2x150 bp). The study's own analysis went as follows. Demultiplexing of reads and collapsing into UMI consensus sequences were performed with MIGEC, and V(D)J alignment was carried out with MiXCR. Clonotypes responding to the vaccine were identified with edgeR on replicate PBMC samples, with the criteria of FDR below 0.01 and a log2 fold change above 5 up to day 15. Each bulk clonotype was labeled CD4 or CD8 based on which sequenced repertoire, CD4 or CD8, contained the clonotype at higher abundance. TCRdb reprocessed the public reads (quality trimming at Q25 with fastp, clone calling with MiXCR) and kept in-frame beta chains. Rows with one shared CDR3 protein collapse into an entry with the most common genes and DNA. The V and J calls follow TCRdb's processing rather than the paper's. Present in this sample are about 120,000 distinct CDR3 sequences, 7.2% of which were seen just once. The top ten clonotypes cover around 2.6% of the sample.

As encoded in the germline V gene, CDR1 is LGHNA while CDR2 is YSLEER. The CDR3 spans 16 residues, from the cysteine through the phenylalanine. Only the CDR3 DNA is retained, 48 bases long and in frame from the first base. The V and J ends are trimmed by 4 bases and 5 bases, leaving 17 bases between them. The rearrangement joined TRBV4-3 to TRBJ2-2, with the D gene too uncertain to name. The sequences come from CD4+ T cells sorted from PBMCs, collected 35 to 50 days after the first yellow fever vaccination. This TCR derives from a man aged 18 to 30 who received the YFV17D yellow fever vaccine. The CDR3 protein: CASSPRFSRLTGELFF. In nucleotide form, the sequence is TGCGCCAGCAGCCCAAGATTTAGCAGATTGACCGGGGAGCTGTTTTTT.